This T cell receptor (beta chain) was sequenced in a study of identical twins (dated by TCRdb to 2016 to 2017). For the wider study: The study deep-sequenced TCR alpha and beta repertoires from monozygotic twins, unrelated adults of various ages and cord blood to test whether fetal clonotypes persist. Replicate twin experiments were performed at different times using different library preparation protocols to rule out contamination.

This clonotype appeared many times. Its antigen is unknown. No much larger clone is present one base from it, and per-base qualities are unavailable. Preparation of the library involved 5' RACE. TCRdb lists the instrument as Illumina HiSeq 2000. A universal primer binding site was added through template switching, and the final cDNA carried a unique molecular identifier so that TCR cDNA molecules could be counted accurately. First-strand cDNA for TCR alpha and beta chains was synthesized from specific primers in the conserved constant-segment region. To control for contamination, every cDNA library carried two barcodes: a SMART-Mk sample barcode plus Illumina barcodes. TruSeq adapter sequences, together with Illumina sample barcodes, were added in two successive PCR steps. The Illumina HiSeq platform was used with custom primers to sequence TCR alpha and beta cDNA libraries. On the study's bioinformatics: MiGEC was used to process raw reads and extract unique molecular identifiers, and MiXCR was used to find CDR3 positions. For each individual, recombination models were inferred using an EM algorithm with the repgenHMM and IGoR tools. The tcR package in R was used for shared clonotype analysis, with sharing normalized by the product of cloneset sizes. To study raw recombination free of thymic and clonal selection effects, out-of-frame nonproductive sequences were analyzed. TCRdb reprocessing: public reads trimmed at Q25 with fastp, clones called with MiXCR, in-frame beta chains kept. CDR3 protein sequences are deduplicated, and each keeps its most common genes and DNA. The V and J calls shown here were made by TCRdb, not taken from the authors' results. Across this sample there are some 500,000 distinct CDR3 sequences, with around a tenth seen only once. Roughly 3.2% of the sample comes from the top ten.

CDR3 length: 15 amino acids, cysteine to phenylalanine. The read is trimmed to its CDR3 DNA, 45 bases read in frame from base 1. Trimming accounts for 6 bases at V and 4 bases at J, while the number of junction bases matched to no gene is 5. The germline V gene yields SNHLY for CDR1 and FYNNEI for CDR2. Every donor in the study was a healthy Caucasian. The twin cohort consisted of three pairs of female monozygotic twins, all aged about 18 to 29 years. RNA for TCR libraries was isolated from peripheral blood mononuclear cells. Points the paper makes about the study in general: Because the same donors could not be followed over many years, the conclusions depended on cross-sectional statistical analysis. Abundant cord blood beta clonotypes carried fewer insertions; young adult naive repertoires showed a weaker similar trend, while memory repertoires showed none. Invariant T cells such as MAIT and iNKT could partly confound zero-insertion analyses, although diverse VJ usage argued against such confounding for most clonotypes. Recombination models systematically underestimated out-of-frame TCR alpha sharing in monozygotic twins but agreed with sharing between unrelated individuals. Excess twin sharing in beta out-of-frame sequences was weaker because fewer shared sequences lowered the signal-to-noise ratio. Compared with coincidental sharing between unrelated individuals, out-of-frame TCR alpha sequences shared between twins showed an excess of sequences with low generation probability.

Separately, the same data were catalogued under a study of yellow fever vaccine responses in identical twins. Drawing on the second study: According to the authors, the vaccine-induced T cell response in identical twins seemed to be partly convergent and partly specific to each individual. In the study, vaccine-responding T cell clones were precisely tracked in identical twins.

The sequenced sample was PBMCs. This clonotype was sampled from a young woman in good health. The chain is assembled from TRBV2 and TRBJ2-3; the central 12 bases match TRBD1. The bases read TGTGCCAGCAGCGACAGGGACAGGGGGCCAGATACGCAGTATTTT. Its protein is CASSDRDRGPDTQYF.